This T cell receptor beta chain was observed in a study of T cells in Graves' hyperthyroidism and ophthalmopathy. Broader study findings: Blood samples included most of the expanded thyroid clonotypes exceeding 0.001.

Subjects aged 18 to 65 presented with newly diagnosed hyperthyroidism of less than 2 months' duration. Reasons for excluding patients were uncontrolled infection, other autoimmune disease, pregnancy or lactation. Sampled blood dates from first hyperthyroidism diagnosis, and it precedes any ophthalmopathy symptoms. CDR1 is WNHNN, CDR2 SYGVQD, per germline (reference sequence). V gave up 5 bases and J gave up 7 bases; unmatched junction bases: 10. CDR3 length: 15 residues. Regarding this clonotype: Antigen unknown.

Authors of the study amplified TCR beta CDR3 regions from RNA transcripts. The primer set for the first-round RT-PCR of the TCR CDR3 was HTBI. MiXCR was run by TCRdb on the multiplex PCR reads, yielding one entry per CDR3 protein. The repertoire consists of approximately 400,000 distinct CDR3 sequences, with roughly 14% occurring once and the leading ten covering around 21%. The TCR originated in a man aged 25-45 years with Graves' hyperthyroidism that later progressed to Graves' ophthalmopathy. The sample consisted of blood. The genes are TRBV10-1 and TRBJ2-1; 8 bases line up with TRBD2. The CDR3 here is CASSQTGLGGNEQFF. The DNA of the CDR3 is TGCGCCAGCAGTCAGACGGGACTAGGAGGGAATGAGCAGTTCTTC.